Listed below are T cell receptor beta chains from one sample, sequenced in a study of CD8+ T cells in alopecia areata. The assay was immunoSEQ multiplex PCR, and TCRdb's table has in-frame clones only and misses some. Of 150,000 to 200,000 clones listed, 60% are singletons. This material consisted of CD4+ T cells sorted from blood, taken at week 24, from a patient treated with tofacitinib. All receptors come from a human donor with alopecia areata. CDR3s include the opening cysteine and the closing phenylalanine or tryptophan. D genes are given only for firm matches. Size values are once, few and many counts, or a class for expanded clones, and some rows have none.

J: TRBJ1-5; size: many; V: TRBV16; D: TRBD1; CDR3: CASSQWTGILSSNQPQHF; DNA: TGTGCCAGCAGCCAATGGACAGGGATCCTTAGCAGCAATCAGCCCCAGCATTTT
J: TRBJ2-1; size: -; V: TRBV30; D: TRBD2; CDR3: CAWSVGTSGVEQFF; DNA: TGTGCCTGGAGTGTCGGGACTAGCGGGGTAGAGCAGTTCTTC
J: TRBJ2-2; size: -; V: TRBV13; D: -; CDR3: CASSVQGIGELFF; DNA: TGTGCCAGCAGCGTACAGGGAATCGGGGAGCTGTTTTTT
J: TRBJ1-1; size: -; V: TRBV6-1; D: -; CDR3: CASSEKPGGSGTEAFF; DNA: TGTGCCAGCAGTGAAAAGCCGGGGGGCTCTGGGACTGAAGCTTTCTTT
J: TRBJ2-2; size: -; V: TRBV4-3; D: -; CDR3: CASSQGAGTTGELFF; DNA: TGCGCCAGCAGCCAAGGAGCAGGGACCACCGGGGAGCTGTTTTTT
J: TRBJ2-3; size: -; V: TRBV29-1; D: TRBD1; CDR3: CSVENKGQGGSDTQYF; DNA: TGCAGCGTTGAAAATAAGGGACAGGGAGGGTCAGATACGCAGTATTTT
J: TRBJ2-2; size: -; V: TRBV27; D: -; CDR3: CASSFSGGELFF; DNA: TGTGCCAGCAGTTTCAGCGGCGGGGAGCTGTTTTTT
J: TRBJ1-1; size: -; V: TRBV2; D: TRBD1; CDR3: CARGQGLTEAFF; DNA: TGTGCCAGAGGACAGGGATTAACTGAAGCTTTCTTT
J: TRBJ2-7; size: few; V: TRBV29-1; D: TRBD1; CDR3: CSIRQGSYEQYF; DNA: TGCAGCATCCGACAGGGGTCCTACGAGCAGTACTTC
J: TRBJ2-1; size: -; V: TRBV29-1; D: -; CDR3: CSVDRAGRRYNEQFF; DNA: TGCAGCGTTGATCGAGCCGGACGACGCTACAATGAGCAGTTCTTC
J: TRBJ1-2; size: -; V: TRBV11-3; D: -; CDR3: CASSSPSREGYTF; DNA: TGTGCCAGCAGCTCTCCTAGCAGGGAAGGCTACACCTTC
J: TRBJ1-1; size: many; V: TRBV7-2; D: TRBD1; CDR3: CASSLVFGTDTEAFF; DNA: TGTGCCAGCAGCTTAGTGTTTGGGACAGACACTGAAGCTTTCTTT
J: TRBJ2-5; size: -; V: TRBV10-3; D: TRBD1; CDR3: CAISEGQGQETQYF; DNA: TGTGCCATCAGTGAAGGACAGGGCCAAGAGACCCAGTACTTC
J: TRBJ2-3; size: -; V: TRBV9; D: -; CDR3: CASSVGLASTDTQYF; DNA: TGTGCCAGCAGCGTAGGGTTAGCTAGCACAGATACGCAGTATTTT
J: TRBJ2-7; size: once; V: TRBV2; D: TRBD1; CDR3: CASTRTGGLYEQYF; DNA: TGTGCCAGCACCCGGACAGGGGGACTTTACGAGCAGTACTTC
J: TRBJ1-1; size: -; V: TRBV30; D: -; CDR3: CAWRTQEGNTEAFF; DNA: TGTGCCTGGAGGACTCAAGAGGGAAACACTGAAGCTTTCTTT
J: TRBJ1-1; size: -; V: TRBV29-1; D: TRBD1; CDR3: CSGITGGTEAFF; DNA: TGCAGCGGTATAACAGGGGGGACTGAAGCTTTCTTT
J: TRBJ2-7; size: -; V: TRBV27; D: -; CDR3: CASSFGNSPYEQYF; DNA: TGTGCCAGCAGTTTTGGGAACAGTCCTTACGAGCAGTACTTC
J: TRBJ2-5; size: -; V: TRBV27; D: TRBD2; CDR3: CASSFASGGQETQYF; DNA: TGTGCCAGCAGTTTCGCTAGCGGGGGGCAAGAGACCCAGTACTTC
J: TRBJ1-6; size: -; V: TRBV5-6; D: -; CDR3: CASSYGQINSPLHF; DNA: TGTGCCAGCAGCTACGGACAGATTAATTCACCCCTCCACTTT
J: TRBJ1-2; size: few; V: TRBV6-5; D: TRBD1; CDR3: CASRPGTGNYGYTF; DNA: TGTGCCAGCAGGCCCGGGACAGGGAACTATGGCTACACCTTC
J: TRBJ1-1; size: once; V: TRBV29-1; D: -; CDR3: CSVTGQMNTEAFF; DNA: TGCAGCGTAACTGGACAGATGAACACTGAAGCTTTCTTT
J: TRBJ2-3; size: -; V: TRBV29-1; D: TRBD2; CDR3: CSVEGTSGRSVDTQYF; DNA: TGCAGCGTTGAAGGGACTAGCGGCCGATCAGTGGATACGCAGTATTTT
J: TRBJ1-3; size: few; V: TRBV5-1; D: TRBD1; CDR3: CASSLTAGTGGFGNTIYF; DNA: TGCGCCAGCAGCTTGACAGCCGGGACAGGGGGATTTGGAAACACCATATATTTT
J: TRBJ2-4; size: -; V: TRBV7-2; D: TRBD2; CDR3: CASSLGPPGGKNIQYF; DNA: TGTGCCAGCAGCTTAGGACCTCCGGGGGGCAAAAACATTCAGTACTTC
J: TRBJ1-1; size: -; V: TRBV29-1; D: TRBD1; CDR3: CSSTTGWVAFF; DNA: TGCAGCTCCACGACAGGGTGGGTGGCTTTCTTT
J: TRBJ1-2; size: -; V: TRBV30; D: -; CDR3: CAWRPADGYTF; DNA: TGTGCCTGGAGACCGGCAGATGGCTACACCTTC
J: TRBJ2-3; size: -; V: TRBV9; D: -; CDR3: CASSAMSGDRTDTQYF; DNA: TGTGCCAGCAGCGCCATGAGCGGAGATCGCACAGATACGCAGTATTTT
J: TRBJ2-5; size: -; V: TRBV27; D: -; CDR3: CASSLSTRRRVGETQYF; DNA: TGTGCCAGCAGTTTATCAACAAGGCGTCGGGTCGGAGAGACCCAGTACTTC
J: TRBJ1-2; size: -; V: TRBV30; D: TRBD1; CDR3: CARDRKGYGYTF; DNA: TGTGCCCGGGACAGGAAAGGCTATGGCTACACCTTC
J: TRBJ2-2; size: -; V: TRBV30; D: -; CDR3: CAWSVRGFGELFF; DNA: TGTGCCTGGAGTGTAAGGGGATTCGGGGAGCTGTTTTTT
J: TRBJ1-2; size: -; V: TRBV7-3; D: TRBD1; CDR3: CASSPQTGPLTF; DNA: TGTGCCAGCAGCCCCCAGACAGGGCCTCTCACCTTC
J: TRBJ1-1; size: -; V: TRBV15; D: -; CDR3: CATSRDEANTEAFF; DNA: TGTGCCACCAGCAGAGATGAGGCCAACACTGAAGCTTTCTTT
J: TRBJ2-1; size: once; V: TRBV2; D: TRBD2; CDR3: CARTRLAGDSEQFF; DNA: TGTGCCAGGACCAGACTAGCGGGGGATAGTGAGCAGTTCTTC
J: TRBJ1-6; size: -; V: TRBV6-5; D: -; CDR3: CASSYSGVGNSPLHF; DNA: TGTGCCAGCAGTTACTCTGGAGTGGGCAATTCACCCCTCCACTTT
J: TRBJ2-5; size: once; V: TRBV29-1; D: TRBD1; CDR3: CSVGTGRGETQYF; DNA: TGCAGCGTCGGGACAGGGCGAGGAGAGACCCAGTACTTC
J: TRBJ2-1; size: few; V: TRBV29-1; D: -; CDR3: CSVWPMNNEQFF; DNA: TGCAGCGTGTGGCCGATGAACAATGAGCAGTTCTTC
J: TRBJ2-7; size: -; V: TRBV10-3; D: TRBD2; CDR3: CAIRASGGQEQYF; DNA: TGTGCCATCAGGGCTAGCGGGGGGCAAGAGCAGTACTTC
J: TRBJ2-7; size: once; V: TRBV30; D: -; CDR3: CAWSVHPGSYEQYF; DNA: TGTGCCTGGAGTGTACACCCGGGCTCCTACGAGCAGTACTTC
J: TRBJ2-7; size: -; V: TRBV9; D: -; CDR3: CASSEGLRDSYEQYF; DNA: TGTGCCAGCAGCGAGGGACTGAGGGACTCCTACGAGCAGTACTTC
J: TRBJ2-5; size: few; V: TRBV27; D: TRBD1; CDR3: CASAPRQGETQYF; DNA: TGTGCCAGCGCTCCCCGACAGGGGGAGACCCAGTACTTC
J: TRBJ1-1; size: once; V: TRBV9; D: -; CDR3: CASSVVGSNMNTEAFF; DNA: TGTGCCAGCAGCGTAGTCGGCTCCAACATGAACACTGAAGCTTTCTTT
J: TRBJ2-1; size: few; V: TRBV7-2; D: TRBD1; CDR3: CASSLIGTVNEQFF; DNA: TGTGCCAGCAGCTTAATCGGGACAGTCAACGAGCAGTTCTTC
J: TRBJ1-1; size: once; V: TRBV6-5; D: TRBD1; CDR3: CATGDRGTEAFF; DNA: TGTGCGACGGGGGACAGGGGCACTGAAGCTTTCTTT
J: TRBJ1-1; size: few; V: TRBV6-6; D: -; CDR3: CASRDAGEGTEAFF; DNA: TGTGCCAGCAGGGACGCCGGGGAGGGCACTGAAGCTTTCTTT
J: TRBJ1-2; size: -; V: TRBV6-1; D: -; CDR3: CASSEGSATYGYTF; DNA: TGTGCCAGCAGTGAGGGGTCGGCTACTTATGGCTACACCTTC
J: TRBJ1-6; size: few; V: TRBV28; D: -; CDR3: CASRGGRNSPLHF; DNA: TGTGCCAGCAGGGGGGGGAGGAATTCACCCCTCCACTTT
J: TRBJ1-2; size: -; V: TRBV7-9; D: TRBD1; CDR3: CASSERTGEYGYTF; DNA: TGTGCCAGCAGCGAGCGGACAGGGGAATATGGCTACACCTTC
J: TRBJ1-2; size: -; V: TRBV25-1; D: -; CDR3: CASSVIGDNYGYTF; DNA: TGTGCCAGCAGTGTTATTGGGGATAACTATGGCTACACCTTC
J: TRBJ2-6; size: once; V: TRBV30; D: -; CDR3: CGWGPGANVLTF; DNA: TGTGGGTGGGGGCCTGGGGCCAACGTCCTGACTTTC
J: TRBJ2-7; size: -; V: TRBV10-3; D: -; CDR3: CAISRGQIYEQYF; DNA: TGTGCCATCAGTAGAGGACAAATCTACGAGCAGTACTTC
J: TRBJ2-5; size: once; V: TRBV7-2; D: TRBD1; CDR3: CASRTGSIIETQYF; DNA: TGTGCCAGCAGGACAGGGTCTATCATAGAGACCCAGTACTTC
J: TRBJ1-6; size: few; V: TRBV19; D: -; CDR3: CASSIGEVKKVYSPLHF; DNA: TGTGCCAGTAGTATTGGGGAGGTGAAGAAAGTTTATTCACCCCTCCACTTT
J: TRBJ1-6; size: -; V: TRBV27; D: -; CDR3: CASSLSRSAANNSPLHF; DNA: TGTGCCAGCAGTTTATCGCGGTCGGCAGCTAATAATTCACCCCTCCACTTT
J: TRBJ2-7; size: -; V: TRBV30; D: TRBD1; CDR3: CAWMRTGTSYEQYF; DNA: TGTGCCTGGATGAGGACAGGGACAAGCTACGAGCAGTACTTC
J: TRBJ2-7; size: -; V: TRBV29-1; D: -; CDR3: CSVEEGSGYEQYF; DNA: TGCAGCGTTGAAGAGGGGTCGGGTTACGAGCAGTACTTC
J: TRBJ1-4; size: -; V: TRBV5-1; D: -; CDR3: CASSLDHATNEKLFF; DNA: TGCGCCAGCAGCTTAGACCATGCAACTAATGAAAAACTGTTTTTT
J: TRBJ1-2; size: -; V: TRBV19; D: -; CDR3: CASSPMSENYGYTF; DNA: TGTGCCAGTAGTCCGATGTCGGAGAACTATGGCTACACCTTC
J: TRBJ1-5; size: -; V: TRBV2; D: TRBD1; CDR3: CASQGVPRSNQPQHF; DNA: TGTGCCAGCCAGGGGGTCCCGAGGAGCAATCAGCCCCAGCATTTT